These T cell receptor beta chains were read from a single sample in a study of circulating and synovial CD4+ cells in juvenile arthritis. Libraries were prepared by immunoSEQ multiplex PCR; TCRdb keeps only in-frame clonotypes and omits some of them. The sample shows 11,000 to 15,000 clones, roughly 84% of them seen only once. Input material: CD4+ T cells from synovial fluid. These TCRs come from a human patient with juvenile idiopathic arthritis. Some clones in this sample may be carry-over from other donors' samples. Both conserved end residues are part of each CDR3. Each record gives: clone size, J gene, V gene, D gene, CDR3 DNA, CDR3 protein. D genes are given only for firm matches. Clone size is given for some rows only: seen once, a few or many times, or a class if the clone is expanded.

>once|TRBJ1-5|TRBV6-1|NA
TGTGCCAGCAGTGAGGGAGGGCAGCCCCAGCATTTT
CASSEGGQPQHF
>NA|TRBJ1-2|TRBV30|NA
TGTGCCTGGAGTCGCGGGACGGGGGGCTATGGCTACACCTTC
CAWSRGTGGYGYTF
>NA|TRBJ1-3|TRBV9|NA
TGTGCCAGCAGCCCAGGGAGGATCTCTGGAAACACCATATATTTT
CASSPGRISGNTIYF
>NA|TRBJ2-3|TRBV5-1|NA
TGCGCCAGCAGGGACAGAGAAACAGATACGCAGTATTTT
CASRDRETDTQYF
>NA|TRBJ1-6|TRBV6-1|NA
TGTGCCAGCACCCCGAGGTGGCACTATAATTCACCCCTCCACTTT
CASTPRWHYNSPLHF
>few|TRBJ2-6|TRBV19|NA
TGTGCCAGTACTTCCGCCAACGTCCTGACTTTC
CASTSANVLTF
>NA|TRBJ1-1|TRBV4-1|TRBD1
TGCGCCAGCAGAAGCGGACAGGGGAGGCTTCGGGACACTGAAGCTTTCTTT
CASRSGQGRLRDTEAFF
>NA|TRBJ2-2|TRBV5-1|NA
TGCGCCAGCAGCGAGAAAACGACCGGGGAGCTGTTTTTT
CASSEKTTGELFF
>NA|TRBJ2-7|TRBV5-6|TRBD1
TGTGCCAGCAAGACAGGGCCACGGGAGCAGTACTTC
CASKTGPREQYF
>NA|TRBJ2-7|TRBV5-4|NA
TGTGCCAGCAGCTTGAGGGCAGGAGGCGACGAGCAGTACTTC
CASSLRAGGDEQYF
>NA|TRBJ2-7|TRBV15|TRBD1
TGTGCCACCAGCAGTGGGGACAGGGTAGGCCCCTACGAGCAGTACTTC
CATSSGDRVGPYEQYF
>NA|TRBJ1-2|TRBV30|NA
TGTGCCTGGATACGGGACAAAGCTCCGTTCTATGGCTACACCTTC
CAWIRDKAPFYGYTF
>NA|TRBJ2-2|TRBV6-1|TRBD1
TGTGCCAGCAGTGTGGGACAGGACTACACCGGGGAGCTGTTTTTT
CASSVGQDYTGELFF
>NA|TRBJ1-4|TRBV2|NA
TGTGCCAGCAGTGCGCCTTCCGAATTTAGCACAACTAATGAAAAACTGTTTTTT
CASSAPSEFSTTNEKLFF
>NA|TRBJ2-3|TRBV6-4|TRBD2
TGTGCCAGCAGTGAGACTAGCGGGAGCGGGCCCACAGATACGCAGTATTTT
CASSETSGSGPTDTQYF
>NA|TRBJ1-2|TRBV6-5|TRBD1
TGTGCCAGCAGTGACCAGGGGGCGCGAGGCTACACCTTC
CASSDQGARGYTF
>NA|TRBJ2-3|TRBV2|TRBD2
TGTGCCAGCAGTAAAGACCCAGCGGGGGCTGGGGGTACGCAGTATTTT
CASSKDPAGAGGTQYF
>NA|TRBJ1-4|TRBV7-2|NA
TGTGCCAGCAGCTTAGGGCGGAATAATGAAAAACTGTTTTTT
CASSLGRNNEKLFF
>NA|TRBJ1-5|TRBV7-8|TRBD1
TGTGCCAGCAGCTGGGGACAGGGCGCTAATCAGCCCCAGCATTTT
CASSWGQGANQPQHF
>NA|TRBJ2-7|TRBV5-1|TRBD2
TGCGCCAGCAGCTTGACTAGCGGTATCGAGCAGTACTTC
CASSLTSGIEQYF
>NA|TRBJ2-6|TRBV9|NA
TGTGCCAGCAGCAGACAGGCCTCTGGGGCCAACGTCCTGACTTTC
CASSRQASGANVLTF
>NA|TRBJ2-4|TRBV2|NA
TGTGCCAGCACCCCCTCCCGTGTCAGGGGTGTAAACATTCAGTACTTC
CASTPSRVRGVNIQYF
>NA|TRBJ1-1|TRBV10-3|TRBD1
TGTGCCATCAGTGAGTACACCCGGACAGGTTTGAACACTGAAGCTTTCTTT
CAISEYTRTGLNTEAFF
>NA|TRBJ1-5|TRBV5-6|NA
TGTGCCAGCAGCTTGTGGGTCGGGGACACGTCCTATCAGCCCCAGCATTTT
CASSLWVGDTSYQPQHF
>NA|TRBJ2-2|TRBV5-1|NA
TGCGCCAGCAGCCGAGCGGTAACGAACACCGGGGAGCTGTTTTTT
CASSRAVTNTGELFF
>NA|TRBJ2-7|TRBV6-5|TRBD2
TGTGCCAGCAGAAAAAGGCGGGAGGGGTCCTACGAGCAGTACTTC
CASRKRREGSYEQYF
>NA|TRBJ2-3|TRBV10-1|TRBD2
TGCGCCAGCAGTGAGGGGACTAGCGGGAGGAGAGATACGCAGTATTTT
CASSEGTSGRRDTQYF
>NA|TRBJ2-7|TRBV10-3|NA
TGTGCCATCAGGCCCCCTGCTCAGGGTGGCGAGCAGTACTTC
CAIRPPAQGGEQYF
>NA|TRBJ1-1|TRBV6-1|NA
TGTGCCAGCAGGGCCCCACAGGGCGGAGCTTTCTTT
CASRAPQGGAFF
>few|TRBJ2-1|TRBV2|TRBD1
TGTGCCAGCAGTGAAAAGGACAGGGGTTCGAATGAGCAGTTCTTC
CASSEKDRGSNEQFF
>NA|TRBJ2-1|TRBV10-3|NA
TGTGCCATCAGAGAGTCCGGGGGTGCGTACAATGAGCAGTTCTTC
CAIRESGGAYNEQFF
>once|TRBJ2-3|TRBV7-2|NA
TGTGCCAGCAGCTTCAGGGTAACAGATACGCAGTATTTT
CASSFRVTDTQYF
>NA|TRBJ2-2|TRBV10-1|NA
TGCGCCAGCAGACAGGGTAGCACCGGGGAGCTGTTTTTT
CASRQGSTGELFF
>once|TRBJ2-3|TRBV11-3|NA
TGTGCCAGCAGCTTATCTACTCCGGATACGCAGTATTTT
CASSLSTPDTQYF
>once|TRBJ1-5|TRBV19|NA
TGTGCCAGTAGTGTACTCCGGGACACCTATAGCAATCAGCCCCAGCATTTT
CASSVLRDTYSNQPQHF
>NA|TRBJ2-7|TRBV28|NA
TGTGCCAGCAGTTATACGGGAACCTACGAGCAGTACTTC
CASSYTGTYEQYF
>NA|TRBJ1-2|TRBV19|NA
TGTGCCAGTAGTATCCCAGCAGGCTACGGCTACACCTTC
CASSIPAGYGYTF
>NA|TRBJ1-4|TRBV5-4|NA
TGTGCCAGCAGCAAAGAAGCCAGGGGTGAAAAACTGTTTTTT
CASSKEARGEKLFF
>NA|TRBJ2-2|TRBV9|TRBD2
TGTGCCAGCAGCGTAGGGCTAGCGGGGGACACCGGGGAGCTGTTTTTT
CASSVGLAGDTGELFF
>NA|TRBJ2-4|TRBV10-1|NA
TGCGCCCCGGACGGAGGGGCCAAAAACATTCAGTACTTC
CAPDGGAKNIQYF
>NA|TRBJ1-3|TRBV6-5|NA
TGTGCCAGCAGTTACTCCGCGGGCTCTGGAAACACCATATATTTT
CASSYSAGSGNTIYF